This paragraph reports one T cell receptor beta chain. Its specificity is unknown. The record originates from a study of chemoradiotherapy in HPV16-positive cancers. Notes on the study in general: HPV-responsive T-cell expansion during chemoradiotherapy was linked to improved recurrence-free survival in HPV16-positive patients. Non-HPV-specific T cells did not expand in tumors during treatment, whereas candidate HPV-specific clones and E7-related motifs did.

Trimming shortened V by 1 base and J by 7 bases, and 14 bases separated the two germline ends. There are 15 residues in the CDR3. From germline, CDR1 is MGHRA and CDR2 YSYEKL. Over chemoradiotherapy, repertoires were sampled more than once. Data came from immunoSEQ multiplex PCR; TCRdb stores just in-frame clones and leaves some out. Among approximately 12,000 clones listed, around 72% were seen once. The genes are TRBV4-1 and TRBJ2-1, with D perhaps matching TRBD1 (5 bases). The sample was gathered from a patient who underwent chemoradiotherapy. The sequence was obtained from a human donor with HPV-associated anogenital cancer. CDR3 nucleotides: TGCGCCAGCAGCCAAGGACAGACCTTAGGGAATGAGCAGTTCTTC. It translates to CASSQGQTLGNEQFF.